Following are 8 T cell receptor beta chains from one sample sequenced in a study of blood T cell repertoires in COVID-19. The method was immunoSEQ multiplex PCR; TCRdb's version includes in-frame clones alone and lacks a portion of them. This sample has 240,000 or so clones, with 82% found just once. The material sequenced was peripheral blood. These receptors all stem from a woman in her fifties or sixties with active or convalescent COVID-19.

V and J are TRBV3-1 (or the pseudogene TRBV3-2) and TRBJ1-1, with a possible D match to TRBD1 (5 bases). The CDR3 extends over 14 amino acids. V lost 4 bases and J lost 6, with 15 bases in between. Germline-derived CDR1 and CDR2 are LGHDT and YNNKEL (reference sequence). The CDR3 DNA reads as TGTGCCAGCAGCCTTGCCCTCGACAGATCTGAAGCTTTCTTT. Amino acids: CASSLALDRSEAFF.

The chain carries TRBV2 and TRBJ2-7; 10 bases align to TRBD1. This CDR3 region has 14 residues. Germline CDR1 and CDR2: SNHLY and FYNNEI. J gave up 4 bases and V 7 bases, and 7 bases lay outside the gene matches. The CDR3 loop is CASTEGDRGYEQYF. The CDR3 DNA reads TGTGCCAGCACCGAGGGGGACAGGGGTTACGAGCAGTACTTC.

The V call is TRBV5-1, the J call TRBJ2-7; a weak D match, TRBD1 (5 bases). V lost 3 bases and J 0 bases, leaving 10 bases between the germline ends. This CDR3 comprises 14 residues. Germline lookup yields CDR1 SGHRS and CDR2 YFSETQ. Here the CDR3 DNA reads TGCGCCAGCAGCTCTGACAGAAGCTCCTACGAGCAGTACTTC. Its translation is CASSSDRSSYEQYF.

The rearrangement joins TRBV19 to TRBJ1-3; weak D call: TRBD1 (5 bases). The CDR3 runs to 14 residues. Deletions cut 6 bases from V and 0 bases from J, with 9 bases between. From germline, CDR1 is LNHDA and CDR2 SQIVND (reference sequence). The CDR3 DNA reads TGTGCCAGTAGAACTGGGGCCTCTGGAAACACCATATATTTT. Translated, it gives CASRTGASGNTIYF.

This clone was picked up a small number of times. The chain links TRBV19 to TRBJ1-1, with D possibly TRBD1 on 6 matching bases. Germline CDR1 and CDR2: LNHDA and SQIVND (reference sequence). The CDR3 is 15 residues long. The V gene lost 3 bases and the J gene lost 1 base, with 12 bases spanning the gap. The DNA for the CDR3 is TGTGCCAGTAGTATGGACAGAATTCCGAACACTGAAGCTTTCTTT. Protein sequence: CASSMDRIPNTEAFF. The entire variable domain, with the rest obtained from reference TRBV19 and TRBJ1-1, is as follows: DGGITQSPKYLFRKEGQNVTLSCEQNLNHDAMYWYRQDPGQGLRLIYYSQIVNDFQKGDIAEGYSVSREKKESFPLTVTSAQKNPTAFYLCASSMDRIPNTEAFFGQGTRLTVV.

This sequence joins TRBV10-3 and TRBJ2-7, with 8 bases lining up with TRBD1. CDR1 is ENHRY and CDR2 is SYGVKD in the germline V gene. This CDR3 is built from 14 residues. Trimming cost V 5 bases and J 3 bases; bases outside gene matches: 6. In DNA, the CDR3 is TGTGCCATCAGTACCGACAGGGGTGGCTACGAGCAGTACTTC. Translation gives CAISTDRGGYEQYF.

The rearrangement joins TRBV4-3 to TRBJ2-7; 14 bases are a match to TRBD2. This CDR3 region has 16 residues. Germline V gene sequence: CDR1 LGHNA, CDR2 YSLEER. Losses at the gene ends were 6 bases for V and 2 bases for J; bases not matched to a gene: 6. The CDR3 bases are TGCGCCAGCAGTCGGACTAGCGGGGGGTCCCCCTACGAGCAGTACTTC. Its translation is CASSRTSGGSPYEQYF.

The chain is built from TRBV9 and TRBJ2-1; 7 bases align to TRBD1. Trimming cost V 4 bases and J 13 bases; bases outside gene matches: 17. The CDR3 spans 15 residues. Germline CDR1 and CDR2: SGDLS and YYNGEE. CDR3 DNA: TGTGCCAGCAGCCCCGGCCTGACAGGGTTAGTCGAACAGTTCTTC. It translates to CASSPGLTGLVEQFF.